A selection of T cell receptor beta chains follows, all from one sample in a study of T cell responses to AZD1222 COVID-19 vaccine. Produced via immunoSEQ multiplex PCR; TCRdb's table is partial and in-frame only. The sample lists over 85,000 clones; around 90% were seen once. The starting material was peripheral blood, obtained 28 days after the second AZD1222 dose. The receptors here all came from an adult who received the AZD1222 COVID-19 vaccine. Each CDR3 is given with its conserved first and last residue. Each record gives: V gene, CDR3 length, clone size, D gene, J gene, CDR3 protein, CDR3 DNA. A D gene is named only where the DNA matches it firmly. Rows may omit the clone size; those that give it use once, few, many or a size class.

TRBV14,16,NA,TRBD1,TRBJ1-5,CASSTGVGSDGQPQHF,TGTGCCAGCAGTACAGGGGTGGGATCGGACGGTCAGCCCCAGCATTTT
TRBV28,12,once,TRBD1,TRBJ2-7,CASSRTGYEQYF,TGTGCCAGCAGTCGGACAGGCTACGAGCAGTACTTC
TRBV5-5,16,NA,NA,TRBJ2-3,CASSLAGRGGTDTQYF,TGTGCCAGCAGCTTGGCCGGCAGGGGAGGCACAGATACGCAGTATTTT
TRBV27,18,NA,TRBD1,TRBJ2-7,CASSLSPPDRGGTYEQYF,TGTGCCAGCAGTTTATCGCCCCCTGACAGGGGGGGGACCTACGAGCAGTACTTC
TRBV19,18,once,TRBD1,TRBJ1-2,CASRPQGQLSSPTYGYTF,TGTGCCAGTAGGCCTCAGGGACAGCTTTCCTCCCCAACCTATGGCTACACCTTC
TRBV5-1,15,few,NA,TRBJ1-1,CASSWGGLRVTEAFF,TGCGCCAGCAGCTGGGGGGGCCTCAGGGTCACTGAAGCTTTCTTT
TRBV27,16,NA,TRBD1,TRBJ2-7,CASSPDLQGARHEQYF,TGTGCCAGCAGCCCCGACTTGCAGGGGGCAAGGCACGAGCAGTACTTC
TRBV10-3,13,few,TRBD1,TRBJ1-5,CAISVDRDQPQHF,TGTGCCATCAGCGTGGACAGGGATCAGCCCCAGCATTTT
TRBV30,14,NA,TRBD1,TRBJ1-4,CAWTSGTGDEKLFF,TGTGCCTGGACCTCCGGGACAGGGGATGAAAAACTGTTTTTT
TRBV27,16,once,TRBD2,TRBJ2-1,CASSFELAGGYNEQFF,TGTGCCAGCAGTTTCGAACTAGCGGGGGGATACAATGAGCAGTTCTTC
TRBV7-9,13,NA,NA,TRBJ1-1,CASRPGQNTEAFF,TGTGCCAGCAGACCCGGACAGAACACTGAAGCTTTCTTT
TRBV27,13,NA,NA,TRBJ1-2,CASSSGQEYGYTF,TGTGCCAGCAGTTCCGGACAAGAATATGGCTACACCTTC
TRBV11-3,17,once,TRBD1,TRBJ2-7,CASSLVGGTGVPYEQYF,TGTGCCAGCAGCTTAGTAGGGGGGACAGGGGTTCCCTACGAGCAGTACTTC
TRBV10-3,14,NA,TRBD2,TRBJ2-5,CAISEVAGVETQYF,TGTGCCATCAGTGAGGTTGCGGGGGTGGAGACCCAGTACTTC
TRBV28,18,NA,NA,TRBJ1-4,CASSFGWGRGATNEKLFF,TGTGCCAGCAGTTTCGGTTGGGGGCGGGGGGCAACTAATGAAAAACTGTTTTTT
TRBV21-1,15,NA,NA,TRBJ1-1,CASSKASQGDTEAFF,TGTGCCAGCAGCAAAGCGTCCCAAGGAGACACTGAAGCTTTCTTT